One and the same sample provided the 29 T cell receptor beta chains below, sequenced in a study of CD4 T cells in relation to SARS-CoV-2 and coronaviruses listed by TCRdb under 2021. Library preparation used the immunoSEQ multiplex PCR assay. TCRdb provides this immuneACCESS table in a form limited to in-frame rearrangements. Some clones are lacking; in checked studies, under half of them reflect an unresolved V gene, and why the rest are absent is not known. A total of tens of thousands of clones appear in this sample, over 75% of them only once. The top ten clones comprise about 1.3% of the sample. Their specific antigens are unknown. The sample was naive CD4+ T cells from PBMCs, cultured in vitro. Read against the paper, the sample's cell subset or site label means: naive CD4+ T cells isolated by negative enrichment. The origin of the receptors is an adult with COVID-19.

V usage is TRBV6-6 and J usage is TRBJ2-3, with 14 bases that match TRBD2. The germline V gene has CDR1 MNHNY and CDR2 SVGAGI (reference sequence). With V trimmed by 7 bases and J by 2 bases, 17 bases remained unmatched. This CDR3 is built from 20 residues. CDR3 amino acids: CASNRSGTSGSSLDTDTQYF. CDR3 nucleotides: TGTGCCAGCAATCGATCGGGGACTAGCGGGAGTAGTTTGGACACAGATACGCAGTATTTT.

The rearrangement uses TRBV12-3 or TRBV12-4 and TRBJ1-1; D is perhaps TRBD1 (5 bases). Trimming pared 3 bases from V and 1 base from J, leaving 6 bases between. The CDR3 length is 13 residues. The CDR3 is CASSLGENTEAFF. CDR3 DNA sequence: TGTGCCAGCAGTTTGGGGGAGAACACTGAAGCTTTCTTT.

This clone was picked up a small number of times. V and J are TRBV6-5 and TRBJ2-7; TRBD1 agrees at 9 bases. The length of the CDR3 is 15 residues. V lost 7 bases to trimming and J lost 3 bases; unmatched junction nucleotides: 10. Per germline, CDR1 MNHEY and CDR2 SVGAGI. The CDR3 loop is CASTPRGQGGYEQYF. The CDR3 coding sequence is TGTGCCAGCACCCCAAGGGGACAGGGCGGCTACGAGCAGTACTTC.

The V call is TRBV4-1, the J call TRBJ1-5, with 9 bases matching TRBD1. Germline assignment: CDR1 MGHRA and CDR2 YSYEKL. The length of the CDR3 is 17 residues. Trimming took 6 bases from V and 0 from J; bases not matched to a gene: 9. CDR3 in DNA: TGCGCCAGCAGTTCCGGGACAGGGAAGAATAGCAATCAGCCCCAGCATTTT. This codes for CASSSGTGKNSNQPQHF.

V is TRBV28 and J is TRBJ2-1, with D possibly being TRBD1 (6 bases). V lost 6 bases to trimming and J lost 3 bases, with 18 bases between them. Germline V gene sequence: CDR1 MDHEN, CDR2 SYDVKM. CDR3 size: 16 residues. CDR3 amino acids: CASSQSTGHFYNEQFF. DNA for the CDR3: TGTGCCAGCAGCCAATCGACGGGACACTTCTACAATGAGCAGTTCTTC.

The V gene is TRBV29-1, the J gene TRBJ2-1, with 9 bases aligning to TRBD1. Germline CDR1 SQVTM, CDR2 ANQGSEA. The CDR3 runs 13 residues. V shed 7 bases, J shed 6 bases, and the junction held 7 bases outside the gene matches. The DNA for the CDR3 is TGCAGCGCTCCGGGACAGGGTCCCAATGAGCAGTTCTTC. Its translation: CSAPGQGPNEQFF.

The table lists this clone with a count of one. The rearrangement links TRBV10-2 to TRBJ1-2, with TRBD1 matching over 7 bases. This CDR3 has 12 residues. Unmatched junction bases numbered 4, after V lost 7 bases and J lost 5 bases. In germline, CDR1 is WSHSY, CDR2 SAAADI. The CDR3 region is CASMRDSYGYTF. DNA of the CDR3: TGCGCCAGCATGCGGGACAGTTATGGCTACACCTTC.

This clone was counted between two and nine times. The chain joins TRBV19 to TRBJ1-2; D uncertain. CDR3 length equals 14 residues. V was clipped by 5 bases and J by 8 bases, with 18 bases between them. The germline gives CDR1 LNHDA, CDR2 SQIVND (reference sequence). The CDR3 loop reads CASSLSRRFSGYTF. CDR3 DNA: TGTGCCAGTAGTCTTAGCAGGAGGTTCAGCGGCTACACCTTC.

This rearrangement joins TRBV19 to TRBJ2-2; 7 bases fit TRBD1. The V and J ends lost 10 bases and 2 bases, in that order; junction bases with no gene match: 7. The CDR3 has 14 residues. Germline values: CDR1 LNHDA, CDR2 SQIVND (reference sequence). The DNA for the CDR3 is TGTGCCACTACCGGGACAGAAAACACCGGGGAGCTGTTTTTT. This translates into CATTGTENTGELFF.

V usage is TRBV7-3 and J usage is TRBJ2-1; TRBD2 agrees at 9 bases. Germline-derived CDR1 and CDR2 are SGHTA and FQGTGA. This CDR3 spans 13 amino acids. With 3 bases clipped from V and 9 bases from J, the junction kept 3 bases outside the gene matches. The CDR3 nucleotides are TGTGCCAGCAGCTTTAGCGGGAGATTTGAGCAGTTCTTC. Amino acids: CASSFSGRFEQFF.

The V and J genes are TRBV19 and TRBJ1-2, with TRBD1 identical over 7 bases. J lost 4 bases, V lost 1 base, and 9 bases had no gene match. The CDR3 has 16 amino acids. The germline V gene has CDR1 LNHDA and CDR2 SQIVND (reference sequence). The CDR3 DNA is TGTGCCAGTAGTATAGGCGGACAGGCTCGAATCTATGGCTACACCTTC. Its protein is CASSIGGQARIYGYTF.

This clone was detected only once. The chain joins TRBV4-2 to TRBJ2-1, with 9 bases identical to TRBD1. Germline CDR1 reads LGHNA; CDR2 reads YNFKEQ. CDR3 length: 15 residues. With V trimmed by 4 bases and J by 5 bases, 6 bases remained unmatched. Here the CDR3 reads CASSRGTGRHNEQFF. The CDR3 DNA follows: TGTGCCAGCAGCCGAGGGACAGGGCGGCACAATGAGCAGTTCTTC.

V and J are TRBV5-1 and TRBJ2-4; 10 bases align to TRBD1. The germline V gene has CDR1 SGHRS and CDR2 YFSETQ. CDR3 length: 17 amino acids. With 4 bases clipped from V and 0 bases from J, the junction kept 7 bases outside the gene matches. The CDR3: CASSPGGQGVAKNIQYF. DNA of the CDR3: TGCGCCAGCAGCCCGGGCGGACAGGGGGTAGCCAAAAACATTCAGTACTTC.

The chain carries TRBV7-9 and TRBJ2-3; 9 bases fit TRBD1. This CDR3 spans 14 amino acids. CDR1 is SEHNR, CDR2 FQNEAQ, per germline (reference sequence). V trimming: 6 bases; J trimming: 4 bases; junction bases outside the gene matches: 5. This chain's CDR3 is CASSTTGGSDTQYF. The DNA for the CDR3 is TGTGCCAGCAGTACGACAGGGGGTTCAGATACGCAGTATTTT. Combining the CDR3 with reference TRBV7-9 and TRBJ2-3 gives the whole variable domain DTGVSQNPRHKITKRGQNVTFRCDPISEHNRLYWYRQTLGQGPEFLTYFQNEAQLEKSRLLSDRFSAERPKGSFSTLEIQRTEQGDSAMYLCASSTTGGSDTQYFGPGTRLTVL.

The V call is TRBV7-3, the J call TRBJ2-1, with D possibly TRBD2 on 5 matching bases. The germline V gene has CDR1 SGHTA and CDR2 FQGTGA. Deletions cut 5 bases from V and 8 bases from J, with 19 bases between. The CDR3 has 15 amino acids. The CDR3 region has the DNA TGTGCCAGCAGCCTCCGGGGTAGCTCACGGGATGAGCAGTTCTTC. As protein: CASSLRGSSRDEQFF.

V usage is TRBV14 and J usage is TRBJ2-1; TRBD1 agrees at 9 bases. This CDR3 is 15 amino acids long. After removal of 4 bases from V and 4 bases from J, the junction contained 5 bases not matched to a gene. Germline CDR1 SGHDN, CDR2 FVKESK. The CDR3 is CASSPPGQGYNEQFF. The CDR3 region has the DNA TGTGCCAGCAGCCCTCCGGGACAGGGATACAATGAGCAGTTCTTC.

The V gene is TRBV29-1, the J gene TRBJ2-5, with 10 bases lining up with TRBD1. The CDR3 runs to 14 residues. V gave up 6 bases and J gave up 1 base; unmatched junction bases: 5. Germline CDR1 reads SQVTM; CDR2 reads ANQGSEA. CDR3 bases: TGCAGCGTCCGGGACAGGGGCCTCCAAGAGACCCAGTACTTC. It translates to CSVRDRGLQETQYF.

The V gene is TRBV2, the J gene TRBJ1-1; no definite D call. The CDR3 consists of 13 residues. Deletions cut 7 bases from V and 0 bases from J, with 9 bases between. Germline V CDR1 and CDR2: SNHLY, FYNNEI. CDR3 residues: CASTADVNTEAFF. CDR3 sequence (DNA): TGTGCCAGCACGGCCGATGTGAACACTGAAGCTTTCTTT.

This clone occurred a few times. This chain connects TRBV6-4 to TRBJ1-2; D is undetermined. The germline gives CDR1 MRHNA, CDR2 SNTAGT. V gave up 6 bases and J gave up 8 bases, with 10 bases separating them. The CDR3 consists of 11 residues. The CDR3 sequence: CASRGAGGYTF. The CDR3 DNA is TGTGCCAGCAGGGGCGCCGGGGGCTACACCTTC.

This chain's CDR3 is CATSRYGQNNEKLFF. CDR3 nucleotides: TGTGCCACCAGCAGATATGGGCAGAATAATGAAAAACTGTTTTTT. The chain is built from TRBV15 and TRBJ1-4; no clear D gene. Trimming shortened V by 2 bases and J by 4 bases, and 11 bases separated the two germline ends. CDR1 is LNHNV and CDR2 is YYDKDF in the germline V gene (reference sequence). This CDR3 contains 15 residues.

This rearrangement joins TRBV5-4 to TRBJ2-1; 11 positions agree with TRBD2. CDR1 SGHNT and CDR2 YYREEE come from the germline V gene (reference sequence). The CDR3 totals 15 residues. J was trimmed by 5 bases and V by 4 bases; bases with no gene match: 5. The CDR3 loop is CASSRPGLADNEQFF. DNA of the CDR3: TGTGCCAGCAGCCGACCGGGACTAGCGGACAATGAGCAGTTCTTC.

CDR3 loop: CASIIGPLAGGNEQFF. The CDR3 DNA follows: TGTGCCAGCATAATAGGGCCACTAGCGGGGGGCAATGAGCAGTTCTTC. This chain uses TRBV7-9 with TRBJ2-1; 12 nucleotides align to TRBD2. The germline CDR1 and CDR2 sequences are SEHNR and FQNEAQ (reference sequence). CDR3 size: 16 residues. Trimming removed 7 bases from V and 6 bases from J; junction bases left unmatched: 10.

This clone occurred a few times. The genes are TRBV3-1 (or the pseudogene TRBV3-2) and TRBJ1-5; TRBD1 aligns across 11 bases. This CDR3 has 15 residues. Germline assignment: CDR1 LGHDT and CDR2 YNNKEL (reference sequence). V trimming: 1 base; J trimming: 6 bases; junction bases outside the gene matches: 2. CDR3 DNA sequence: TGTGCCAGCAGCCAAGGGGGGACAGGGGGTCAGCCCCAGCATTTT. This codes for CASSQGGTGGQPQHF.

The chain has TRBV5-6 and TRBJ2-7, with D unresolved. The CDR3 is made up of 15 amino acids. V shed 7 bases and J shed 1 base, with 18 bases lying between them. Germline V gene data show CDR1 as SGHDT and CDR2 as YYEEEE. The CDR3 DNA sequence: TGTGCCAGCGGCCACGCGAGTTGGGCGTCCTACGAGCAGTACTTC. It translates to CASGHASWASYEQYF.

The rearrangement links TRBV13 to TRBJ2-1, with TRBD2 identical over 8 bases. Germline-derived CDR1 and CDR2 are PRHDT and FYEKMQ (reference sequence). V shed 6 bases, J shed 5 bases, and the junction held 6 bases outside the gene matches. The CDR3 has 14 amino acids. CDR3 DNA: TGTGCCAGCAGGCGACTAGCGAAACACAATGAGCAGTTCTTC. Its protein is CASRRLAKHNEQFF.

V and J are TRBV24-1 and TRBJ2-3, with a possible D match to TRBD1 (7 bases). This CDR3 contains 18 residues. Trimming took 1 base from V and 7 from J, leaving 23 bases between them. CDR1 is KGHDR and CDR2 is SFDVKD in the germline V gene. CDR3: CATSDFGGGRSGPHTQYF. CDR3 sequence (DNA): TGTGCCACCAGTGATTTCGGAGGGGGCCGGTCCGGACCTCATACGCAGTATTTT.

This clone occurred once. V usage is TRBV11-2 and J usage is TRBJ1-3; maybe TRBD1 (5 bases). Germline V gene data show CDR1 as SGHAT and CDR2 as FQNNGV. The V and J ends lost 5 bases and 7 bases respectively, with 12 bases between them. The CDR3 is 13 amino acids. The CDR3 protein is CASSGLKGNTIYF. The CDR3 bases are TGTGCCAGCAGCGGACTGAAGGGGAACACCATATATTTT. The full variable domain, its missing parts supplied by reference TRBV11-2 and TRBJ1-3, is EAGVAQSPRYKIIEKRQSVAFWCNPISGHATLYWYQQILGQGPKLLIQFQNNGVVDDSQLPKDRFSAERLKGVDSTLKIQPAKLEDSAVYLCASSGLKGNTIYFGEGSWLTVV.

V and J are TRBV7-9 and TRBJ2-3, with 8 bases aligning to TRBD2. The CDR3 has 16 residues. Germline lookup yields CDR1 SEHNR and CDR2 FQNEAQ (reference sequence). The ends lost 5 bases at V and 2 bases at J; junction bases unmatched: 9. The CDR3 DNA follows: TGTGCCAGCAGCACCACCCCCGGGAGGGACACAGATACGCAGTATTTT. Protein product: CASSTTPGRDTDTQYF.

The chain combines TRBV30 with TRBJ2-1, with D possibly being TRBD2 (5 bases). The CDR3 has 17 residues. The V end was cut by 1 base, the J end by 7 bases, with 23 bases between. Germline CDR1 and CDR2: GTSNPN and SVGIG (reference sequence). In DNA form, the CDR3 reads TGTGCCTGGAGTGGAGATGCCTCGCGGCCGGGGTGGAATGAGCAGTTCTTC. It codes for CAWSGDASRPGWNEQFF.